This note documents a single T cell receptor (beta chain) sequence. Its target is unknown. This sample is drawn from a study of T cell repertoires in cytomegalovirus infection. Study context: CMV infection together with matching HLA type was indicated by public TCR beta signatures. Overall study results and limits: Summed frequency of public TCR beta families distinguished CMV carriers with the relevant HLA. Dominant in the ex vivo response were TCR beta clonotypes restricted by HLA-C and specific for CMV.

One entry per CDR3 protein results from TCRdb running MiXCR on the reads. The sample records around 530,000 distinct CDR3 sequences, more than 15% being singletons. In germline, CDR1 is MNHNY, CDR2 SVGAGI (reference sequence). Trimming shortened V by 0 bases and J by 0 bases, and 10 bases separated the two germline ends. This CDR3 has 16 amino acids. The sequenced sample was CD8+ T cells from PBMCs. The V and J genes are TRBV6-6 and TRBJ2-3; perhaps TRBD2 as D (6 bases). This TCR was sampled from a human donor in good health (CMV status not recorded). Some clones in this sample may be carry-over from other donors' samples. CDR3: CASSYSLATSTDTQYF. For the CDR3, the DNA is TGTGCCAGCAGTTACTCCCTAGCGACTAGCACAGATACGCAGTATTTT.